Presented here are 18 T cell receptor beta chains from one specimen sequenced in a study of T cell responses to AZD1222 COVID-19 vaccine. Some clones are missing from TCRdb's copy, which holds only in-frame ones; the method was immunoSEQ multiplex PCR. This repertoire shows 110,000 to 150,000 clones, 89% found once; its top ten account for about 4.5%. The specimen was peripheral blood, collected on day 0 of AZD1222 vaccination. The receptors originated from an adult in good health.

This clone was recorded a few times. The chain recombines TRBV6-6 with TRBJ2-7; the D gene is possibly TRBD2 (5 bases). The V end lost 9 bases, the J end lost 0 bases, and 12 bases lay between the germline ends. Germline CDR1 MNHNY, CDR2 SVGAGI (reference sequence). CDR3 size: 13 residues. The DNA for the CDR3 is TGTGCCAGTGGTATCGGGGTCTCCTACGAGCAGTACTTC. It specifies CASGIGVSYEQYF.

The chain joins TRBV9 to TRBJ2-5; D is ambiguous. This CDR3 has 16 residues. The germline CDR1 and CDR2 sequences are SGDLS and YYNGEE. Trimming took off 3 bases at V and 1 base at J, with 16 bases between the two ends. This chain's CDR3 is CASSDNPGRTQETQYF. DNA of the CDR3: TGTGCCAGCAGCGATAACCCAGGACGGACCCAAGAGACCCAGTACTTC.

V is TRBV19 and J is TRBJ1-1; tentative D call: TRBD1 (5 bases). The CDR3 length is 15 residues. Trimming pared 4 bases from V and 1 base from J, leaving 13 bases between. Per germline, CDR1 LNHDA and CDR2 SQIVND (reference sequence). The CDR3 DNA is TGTGCCAGTAGTAAGGGCAGGGCGGGGAACACTGAAGCTTTCTTT. It translates to CASSKGRAGNTEAFF. Full variable domain (outside the CDR3, taken from reference TRBV19 and TRBJ1-1): DGGITQSPKYLFRKEGQNVTLSCEQNLNHDAMYWYRQDPGQGLRLIYYSQIVNDFQKGDIAEGYSVSREKKESFPLTVTSAQKNPTAFYLCASSKGRAGNTEAFFGQGTRLTVV.

V and J are TRBV18 and TRBJ1-5, with unresolved D. CDR1 is KGHSH and CDR2 is LQKENI in the germline V gene. The CDR3 totals 14 residues. V was clipped by 5 bases and J by 0 bases, with 8 bases between them. The CDR3 nucleotides read TGTGCCAGCTCATCGTCGTATAGCAATCAGCCCCAGCATTTT. Amino acid sequence: CASSSSYSNQPQHF.

The V call is TRBV2, the J call TRBJ1-1; tentatively, D is TRBD1 (5 bases). Germline V gene data show CDR1 as SNHLY and CDR2 as FYNNEI. The length of the CDR3 is 13 residues. V gave up 7 bases and J gave up 0 bases, with 9 bases separating them. CDR3: CASMGTVNTEAFF. Written as DNA, the CDR3 is TGTGCCAGCATGGGGACGGTGAACACTGAAGCTTTCTTT.

The chain has TRBV6-5 and TRBJ2-7; no clear D gene. Trimming cost V 0 bases and J 2 bases, with 8 bases left between them. This CDR3 region has 14 residues. Germline CDR1 MNHEY, CDR2 SVGAGI. The DNA of the CDR3 is TGTGCCAGCAGTTACTCAGGGAAGGCCTACGAGCAGTACTTC. This translates into CASSYSGKAYEQYF.

The chain recombines TRBV6-4 with TRBJ2-1; 7 positions match TRBD2. Germline CDR1 reads MRHNA; CDR2 reads SNTAGT. V dropped 2 bases and J dropped 0; count of bases not matched to a gene: 1. This CDR3 comprises 15 residues. The chain's CDR3 is CASSDGGGSYNEQFF. The CDR3 coding sequence is TGTGCCAGCAGTGACGGGGGGGGCTCCTACAATGAGCAGTTCTTC.

CDR3 region: CASSVDRGLAEAFF. The CDR3 nucleotides read TGTGCCAGTAGTGTGGACAGGGGGTTGGCTGAAGCTTTCTTT. This chain links TRBV19 with TRBJ1-1; TRBD1 matches at 10 bases. V trimming: 5 bases; J trimming: 6 bases; junction bases outside the gene matches: 6. This CDR3 contains 14 residues. Germline loops: CDR1 LNHDA, CDR2 SQIVND (reference sequence).

The chain uses TRBV5-6 and TRBJ1-1, with D maybe TRBD1 (6 bases). The CDR3 is 12 residues long. The germline V and J ends were trimmed by 1 base and 5 bases, with 6 bases remaining between them. The V gene's germline CDR1 is SGHDT and CDR2 YYEEEE. The CDR3 DNA follows: TGTGCCAGCAGCTTGAGGGGGACTGAAGCTTTCTTT. This gives the protein CASSLRGTEAFF. The full variable domain, rest sourced from reference TRBV5-6 and TRBJ1-1, is DAGVTQSPTHLIKTRGQQVTLRCSPKSGHDTVSWYQQALGQGPQFIFQYYEEEERQRGNFPDRFSGHQFPNYSSELNVNALLLGDSALYLCASSLRGTEAFFGQGTRLTVV.

J is TRBJ1-2 and V is TRBV27, with 10 bases fitting TRBD1. CDR1 MNHEY and CDR2 SMNVEV come from the germline V gene (reference sequence). The CDR3 spans 12 residues. V shed 8 bases and J 8 bases; nucleotides not matched to a gene: 5. The CDR3 coding sequence is TGTGCCAGCCGCGACAGGGGGCGAGGCTACACCTTC. Protein product: CASRDRGRGYTF.

This clone was seen just once. The chain has TRBV9 and TRBJ1-6, with D tentatively TRBD1 (5 bases). CDR3 length equals 15 residues. Germline V gene lookup returns CDR1 SGDLS and CDR2 YYNGEE. V was cut by 1 base and J by 9 bases, with 14 bases left in between. The CDR3 region is CASSVSDSRSSPLHF. CDR3 bases: TGTGCCAGCAGCGTATCCGACAGCCGCAGTTCACCCCTCCACTTT.

V is TRBV9 and J is TRBJ2-3; no reliable D call. From germline, CDR1 is SGDLS and CDR2 YYNGEE. V lost 4 bases and J lost 6, with 12 bases in between. The CDR3 totals 13 residues. CDR3 coding DNA: TGTGCCAGCAGCTCGGAACCTAGGGATACGCAGTATTTT. It codes for CASSSEPRDTQYF.

The chain is built from TRBV6-4 and TRBJ1-3, with D perhaps TRBD1 (6 bases). V was shortened by 6 bases and J by 2 bases, with 11 bases between the two germline ends. The CDR3 is 14 residues long. Germline CDR1 reads MRHNA; CDR2 reads SNTAGT. CDR3 residues: CASRNYRAGNTIYF. The CDR3 DNA sequence: TGTGCCAGCAGGAACTACAGGGCTGGAAACACCATATATTTT.

The genes are TRBV12-3 or TRBV12-4 and TRBJ2-7; D is unresolved. The ends were cut back, 2 bases at V and 6 bases at J, with 5 bases in the middle. The CDR3 contains 11 residues. The CDR3 region is CASSLKGEQYF. In nucleotides, the CDR3 is TGTGCCAGCAGTTTAAAGGGCGAGCAGTACTTC.

The chain recombines TRBV3-1 (or the pseudogene TRBV3-2) with TRBJ1-2, with D unclear. Germline V gene lookup returns CDR1 LGHDT and CDR2 YNNKEL (reference sequence). This CDR3 contains 15 residues. Trimming cost V 1 base and J 3 bases, with 12 bases left between them. CDR3 in amino acids: CASSQGAVSYYGYTF. DNA of the CDR3: TGTGCCAGCAGCCAAGGGGCGGTTTCCTACTATGGCTACACCTTC.

The gene calls are TRBV7-3 and TRBJ2-3; 11 nucleotides align to TRBD2. Losses at the gene ends were 2 bases for V and 0 bases for J; bases not matched to a gene: 4. Germline values: CDR1 SGHTA, CDR2 FQGTGA. The CDR3 sequence is 17 residues long. The CDR3 is CASSLLPSGRSTDTQYF. In DNA form, the CDR3 reads TGTGCCAGCAGCTTACTTCCTAGCGGGAGGAGCACAGATACGCAGTATTTT.

V and J are TRBV3-1 (or the pseudogene TRBV3-2) and TRBJ2-5; D is undetermined. The germline V gene encodes CDR1 LGHDT and CDR2 YNNKEL (reference sequence). Trimming left V 1 base short and J 5 bases short, with 8 bases between. The CDR3 totals 13 residues. CDR3 sequence (DNA): TGTGCCAGCAGCCAAGGATTCGGGGAGACCCAGTACTTC. Amino acids: CASSQGFGETQYF.

The chain joins TRBV6-5 to TRBJ1-6; TRBD1 might be the D (5 bases). This CDR3 is 14 amino acids long. Trimming shortened V by 7 bases and J by 14 bases, and 21 bases separated the two germline ends. The germline gives CDR1 MNHEY, CDR2 SVGAGI. The CDR3 DNA sequence: TGTGCCAGCATTGGCCCGGGACGGTATGGGTCCCTCCACTTT. It codes for CASIGPGRYGSLHF.